The sequence of this T cell receptor beta chain was determined in a study of shared clonotypes between healthy human individuals. General observations from the study: Clonotype sharing among the donors was expected to vary with sequencing depth.

Investigators spread the genomic DNA of each subset evenly over several immunoSEQ plates. Source study methods: ImmunoSEQ only sent back junction sequences with no quality scores, so filtering was done differently. Method: immunoSEQ multiplex PCR; TCRdb's copy keeps in-frame clones and lacks some. V, J and clone size are those of that table, while D and trimming were read from the DNA. The data hold 2 million to 3 million clones, with more than 90% observed a single time. The CDR3 runs 16 residues. Germline V lookup: CDR1 LNHNV, CDR2 YYDKDF (reference sequence). V shed 0 bases and J shed 0 bases, with 8 bases lying between them. Only Caucasian adults living in Nashville, Tennessee made up the donor group. As regards this clone: What it binds is unknown.

V is TRBV15 and J is TRBJ1-4; D unresolved. This TCR was sampled from a man between 18 and 35 years old in good health. The sample taken for sequencing was naive CD4+ T cells sorted from blood. As to subset: CD45RA+ positively selected. The CDR3 here is CATSRDQPTTNEKLFF. CDR3 in DNA: TGTGCCACCAGCAGAGACCAGCCTACAACTAATGAAAAACTGTTTTTT.